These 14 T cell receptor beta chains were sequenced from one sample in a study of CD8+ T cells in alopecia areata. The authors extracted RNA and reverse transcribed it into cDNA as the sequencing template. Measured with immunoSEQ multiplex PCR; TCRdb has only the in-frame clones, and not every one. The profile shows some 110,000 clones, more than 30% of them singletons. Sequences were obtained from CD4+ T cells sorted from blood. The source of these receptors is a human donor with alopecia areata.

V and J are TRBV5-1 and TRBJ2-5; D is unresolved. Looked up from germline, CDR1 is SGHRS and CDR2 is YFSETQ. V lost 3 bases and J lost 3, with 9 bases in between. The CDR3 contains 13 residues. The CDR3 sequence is CASSSLMEETQYF. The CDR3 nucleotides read TGCGCCAGCAGCTCTTTAATGGAAGAGACCCAGTACTTC. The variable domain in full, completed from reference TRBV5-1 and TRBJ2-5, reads KAGVTQTPRYLIKTRGQQVTLSCSPISGHRSVSWYQQTPGQGLQFLFEYFSETQRNKGNFPGRFSGRQFSNSRSEMNVSTLELGDSALYLCASSSLMEETQYFGPGTRLLVL.

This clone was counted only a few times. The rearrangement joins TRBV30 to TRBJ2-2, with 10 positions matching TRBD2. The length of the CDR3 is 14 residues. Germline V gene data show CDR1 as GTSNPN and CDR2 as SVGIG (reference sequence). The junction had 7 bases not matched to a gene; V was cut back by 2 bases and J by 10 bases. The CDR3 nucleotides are TGTGCCTGGAGTAAAGCGGGAGGGGGCGTGGAGCTGTTTTTT. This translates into CAWSKAGGGVELFF.

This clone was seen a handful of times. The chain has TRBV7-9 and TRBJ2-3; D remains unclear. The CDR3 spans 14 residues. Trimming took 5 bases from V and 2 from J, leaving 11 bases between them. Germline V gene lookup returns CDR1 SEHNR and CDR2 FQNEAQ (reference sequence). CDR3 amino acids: CASSRDGYTDTQYF. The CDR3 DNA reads TGTGCCAGCAGCAGAGACGGGTACACAGATACGCAGTATTTT. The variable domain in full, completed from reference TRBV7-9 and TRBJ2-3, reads DTGVSQNPRHKITKRGQNVTFRCDPISEHNRLYWYRQTLGQGPEFLTYFQNEAQLEKSRLLSDRFSAERPKGSFSTLEIQRTEQGDSAMYLCASSRDGYTDTQYFGPGTRLTVL.

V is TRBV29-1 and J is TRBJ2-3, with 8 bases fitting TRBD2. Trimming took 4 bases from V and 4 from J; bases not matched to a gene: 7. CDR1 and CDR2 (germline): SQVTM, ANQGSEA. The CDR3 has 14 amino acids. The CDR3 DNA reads TGCAGCGTTGTTGGGACTAGTCGGGCAGATACGCAGTATTTT. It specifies CSVVGTSRADTQYF.

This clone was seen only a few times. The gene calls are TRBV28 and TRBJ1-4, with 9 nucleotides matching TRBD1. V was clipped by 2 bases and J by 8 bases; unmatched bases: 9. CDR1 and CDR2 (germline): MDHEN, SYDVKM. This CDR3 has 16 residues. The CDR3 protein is CASSLPQGTGIEKLFF. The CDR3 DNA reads TGTGCCAGCAGTTTACCCCAGGGGACAGGGATCGAAAAACTGTTTTTT.

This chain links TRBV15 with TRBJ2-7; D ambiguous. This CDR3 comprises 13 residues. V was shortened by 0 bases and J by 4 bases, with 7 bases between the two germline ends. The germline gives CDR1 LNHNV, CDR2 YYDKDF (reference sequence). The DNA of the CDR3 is TGTGCCACCAGCAGAGATCTTAGATACGAGCAGTACTTC. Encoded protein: CATSRDLRYEQYF.

This chain's CDR3 is CAWSVTGHQYF. CDR3 coding DNA: TGTGCCTGGAGTGTGACCGGCCATCAGTACTTC. The gene calls are TRBV30 and TRBJ2-7; D is unresolved. Per the germline V gene, CDR1 is GTSNPN and CDR2 is SVGIG (reference sequence). This CDR3 spans 11 amino acids. V gave up 0 bases and J gave up 10 bases, with 10 bases separating them. Using reference TRBV30 and TRBJ2-7 for the parts outside the CDR3, the full variable domain is SQTIHQWPATLVQPVGSPLSLECTVEGTSNPNLYWYRQAAGRGLQLLFYSVGIGQISSEVPQNLSASRPQDRQFILSSKKLLLSDSGFYLCAWSVTGHQYFGPGTRLTVT.

The CDR3 DNA reads TGTGCCAGCAGTACAGGGGGAGGAAACTATGGCTACACCTTC. Translating gives CASSTGGGNYGYTF. The V call is TRBV5-6, the J call TRBJ1-2; 8 bases map to TRBD1. Germline CDR1 reads SGHDT; CDR2 reads YYEEEE. The trim removed 5 bases at V and 2 bases at J, leaving 5 bases unmatched. This CDR3 has 14 amino acids.

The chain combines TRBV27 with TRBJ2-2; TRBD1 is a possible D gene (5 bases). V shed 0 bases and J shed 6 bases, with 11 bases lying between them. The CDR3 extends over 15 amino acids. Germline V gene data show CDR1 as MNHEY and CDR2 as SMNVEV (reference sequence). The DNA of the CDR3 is TGTGCCAGCAGTTTATCCCATCCCAGGGCCGGGGAGCTGTTTTTT. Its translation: CASSLSHPRAGELFF.

In nucleotides, the CDR3 is TGTGCCTGGAAACTATTGGGCGATACGCAGTATTTT. It is translated as CAWKLLGDTQYF. This chain joins TRBV30 and TRBJ2-3; D remains ambiguous. The V gene lost 4 bases and the J gene lost 6 bases, with 11 bases spanning the gap. Germline V gene sequence: CDR1 GTSNPN, CDR2 SVGIG (reference sequence). The CDR3 contains 12 residues. Based on the CDR3 plus reference TRBV30 and TRBJ2-3, the full variable domain is SQTIHQWPATLVQPVGSPLSLECTVEGTSNPNLYWYRQAAGRGLQLLFYSVGIGQISSEVPQNLSASRPQDRQFILSSKKLLLSDSGFYLCAWKLLGDTQYFGPGTRLTVL.

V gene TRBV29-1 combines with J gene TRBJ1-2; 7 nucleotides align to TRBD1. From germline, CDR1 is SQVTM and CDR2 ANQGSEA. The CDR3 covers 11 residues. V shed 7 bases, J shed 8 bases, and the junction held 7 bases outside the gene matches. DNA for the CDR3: TGCAGCGACGGACAGGTGGGGGGCTACACCTTC. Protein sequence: CSDGQVGGYTF.

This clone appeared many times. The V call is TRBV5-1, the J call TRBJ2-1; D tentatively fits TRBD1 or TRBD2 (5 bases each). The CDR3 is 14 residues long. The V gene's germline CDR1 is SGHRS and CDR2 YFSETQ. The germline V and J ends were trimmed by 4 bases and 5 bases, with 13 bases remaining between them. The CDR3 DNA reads TGCGCCAGCAGCGCCCGGGACCTGGACAATGAGCAGTTCTTC. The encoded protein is CASSARDLDNEQFF. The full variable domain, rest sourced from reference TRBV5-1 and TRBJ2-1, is KAGVTQTPRYLIKTRGQQVTLSCSPISGHRSVSWYQQTPGQGLQFLFEYFSETQRNKGNFPGRFSGRQFSNSRSEMNVSTLELGDSALYLCASSARDLDNEQFFGPGTRLTVL.

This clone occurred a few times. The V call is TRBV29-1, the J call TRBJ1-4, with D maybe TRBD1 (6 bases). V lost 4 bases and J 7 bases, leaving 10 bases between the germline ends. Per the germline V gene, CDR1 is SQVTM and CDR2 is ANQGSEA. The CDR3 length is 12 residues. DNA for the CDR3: TGCAGCGTTGTGACAGGAGGTGAAAAACTGTTTTTT. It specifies CSVVTGGEKLFF.

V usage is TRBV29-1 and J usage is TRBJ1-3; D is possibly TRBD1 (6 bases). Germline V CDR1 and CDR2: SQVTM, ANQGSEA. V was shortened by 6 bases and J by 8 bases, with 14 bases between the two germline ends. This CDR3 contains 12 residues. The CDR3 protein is CSVRDMRHTIYF. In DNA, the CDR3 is TGCAGCGTCCGGGACATGAGGCACACCATATATTTT.